The 19 T cell receptor beta chains below were found in one sample sequenced in a study of graft-versus-host responses after intestinal transplantation. The repertoire was sequenced with immunoSEQ multiplex PCR; TCRdb's copy has only in-frame clones and lacks some. The sample shows about 100,000 clones, roughly nine tenths of them seen only once. The antigens for these receptors are not known. Sequenced here: unstimulated CD4+ T cells sorted from spleen or lymph node cells, sampled before transplant. Every receptor here comes from a human donor who was the organ donor for an intestinal transplant.

The chain has TRBV6-1 and TRBJ2-7; 9 positions agree with TRBD1. Germline V gene sequence: CDR1 MNHNS, CDR2 SASEGT. This CDR3 spans 15 amino acids. Trimming took 6 bases from V and 1 from J; bases not matched to a gene: 7. The CDR3, as DNA: TGTGCCAGCAGGACAGGGGGACCCCTTTCCTACGAGCAGTACTTC. Amino acids: CASRTGGPLSYEQYF.

This clone appeared once. The chain links TRBV5-1 to TRBJ1-6; D might be TRBD1 (6 bases). CDR1 and CDR2 (germline): SGHRS, YFSETQ. The CDR3 has 15 amino acids. Trimming removed 1 base at V and 6 bases at J, with 11 bases between. CDR3 loop: CASSLIQGFNSPLHF. For the CDR3, the DNA is TGCGCCAGCAGCTTGATACAGGGATTTAATTCACCCCTCCACTTT.

The chain is built from TRBV6-1 and TRBJ1-6; D might be TRBD1 (5 bases). Per germline, CDR1 MNHNS and CDR2 SASEGT. This CDR3 is 14 amino acids long. Trimming removed 10 bases at V and 11 bases at J, with 21 bases between. The CDR3 sequence is CAIRPTRDGTPLHF. CDR3 sequence (DNA): TGTGCCATACGCCCGACCCGGGACGGAACACCCCTCCACTTT.

This chain joins TRBV5-1 and TRBJ2-3; D is unresolved. Between the trimmed V and J ends, which lost 4 bases and 2 bases, there was a span of 5 bases. CDR3 length: 12 residues. Germline values: CDR1 SGHRS, CDR2 YFSETQ. CDR3: CASSGNTDTQYF. The CDR3 DNA follows: TGCGCCAGCAGCGGAAACACAGATACGCAGTATTTT.

This clone was observed once. The chain is built from TRBV6-6 and TRBJ1-2; 8 positions agree with TRBD1. The germline CDR1 and CDR2 sequences are MNHNY and SVGAGI (reference sequence). CDR3 length: 15 amino acids. The junction had 9 bases not matched to a gene; V was cut back by 5 bases and J by 4 bases. CDR3 nucleotides: TGTGCCAGCAGTACGCAGGGGGCTGGAGGCTATGGCTACACCTTC. This gives the protein CASSTQGAGGYGYTF.

The chain combines TRBV10-2 with TRBJ2-5; 7 bases are a match to TRBD1. TRBJ2-7 explains the end of the DNA better; the J call may be wrong. The germline V gene has CDR1 WSHSY and CDR2 SAAADI. The CDR3 is made up of 14 amino acids. DNA for the CDR3: TGCGCCAGCAGTTCCTCTTCGACAGGGAACGAGCAGTACTTC. Translating it yields CASSSSSTGNEQYF.

The chain uses TRBV19 and TRBJ2-4; 7 nucleotides match TRBD1. Per the germline V gene, CDR1 is LNHDA and CDR2 is SQIVND (reference sequence). This CDR3 has 22 amino acids. After removal of 4 bases from V and 0 bases from J, the junction contained 24 bases not matched to a gene. The DNA for the CDR3 is TGTGCCAGTAGTACCTCGCGAAGGGGCCAGACACGGGACAGAAAAGCCAAAAACATTCAGTACTTC. Translating it yields CASSTSRRGQTRDRKAKNIQYF. Using reference TRBV19 and TRBJ2-4 for the parts outside the CDR3, the full variable domain is DGGITQSPKYLFRKEGQNVTLSCEQNLNHDAMYWYRQDPGQGLRLIYYSQIVNDFQKGDIAEGYSVSREKKESFPLTVTSAQKNPTAFYLCASSTSRRGQTRDRKAKNIQYFGAGTRLSVL.

This clone has only a few counts. V and J are TRBV18 and TRBJ2-7; D remains ambiguous. Germline V gene sequence: CDR1 KGHSH, CDR2 LQKENI. The V end lost 2 bases, the J end lost 2 bases, and 10 bases lay between the germline ends. The CDR3 contains 14 residues. The CDR3 spells CASSPSGMTYEQYF. CDR3 bases: TGTGCCAGCTCACCATCTGGGATGACCTACGAGCAGTACTTC.

This chain links TRBV28 with TRBJ2-3; tentative D call: TRBD1 (6 bases). This CDR3 is built from 14 residues. V shed 4 bases and J shed 8 bases, with 16 bases lying between them. Germline V gene lookup returns CDR1 MDHEN and CDR2 SYDVKM. CDR3 in amino acids: CASSSLPTGFTQYF. CDR3 nucleotides: TGTGCCAGCAGTTCTCTACCAACAGGGTTTACGCAGTATTTT.

V is TRBV30 and J is TRBJ1-3, with D maybe TRBD1 (6 bases). Germline CDR1 GTSNPN, CDR2 SVGIG (reference sequence). The V gene lost 5 bases and the J gene lost 2 bases, with 16 bases spanning the gap. The CDR3 has 15 amino acids. The CDR3 is CAWRGLGGPGNTIYF. CDR3 nucleotide sequence: TGTGCCTGGCGCGGATTAGGGGGGCCTGGAAACACCATATATTTT.

V gene TRBV5-4 combines with J gene TRBJ2-5; 7 positions agree with TRBD1. The V gene end was trimmed by 4 bases and the J gene end by 4 bases; junction bases not matched to a gene: 4. Germline loops: CDR1 SGHNT, CDR2 YYREEE (reference sequence). This CDR3 comprises 13 residues. CDR3 coding DNA: TGTGCCAGCAGCCCTACAGGGGTAGAGACCCAGTACTTC. It yields the protein CASSPTGVETQYF.

Only one count was recorded for this clone. The V and J genes are TRBV6-6 and TRBJ1-5; TRBD1 aligns across 9 bases. The CDR3 has 16 amino acids. Germline loops: CDR1 MNHNY, CDR2 SVGAGI (reference sequence). V shed 4 bases, J shed 3 bases, and the junction held 7 bases outside the gene matches. CDR3 nucleotide sequence: TGTGCCAGCAGTTCCCTGGGACAGGGATTCAATCAGCCCCAGCATTTT. This encodes CASSSLGQGFNQPQHF.

CDR3 nucleotides: TGTGCCATCAGTGAGGGAAGGGAATCGGCCCAGTACTTC. This sequence encodes CAISEGRESAQYF. This chain joins TRBV10-3 and TRBJ2-5; no clear D gene. V lost 2 bases to trimming and J lost 9 bases, with 13 bases between them. Germline V gene data show CDR1 as ENHRY and CDR2 as SYGVKD. CDR3 length: 13 amino acids.

The rearrangement uses TRBV7-3 and TRBJ2-5; TRBD1 might be the D (6 bases). V was cut by 5 bases and J by 1 base, with 8 bases left in between. Germline V gene lookup returns CDR1 SGHTA and CDR2 FQGTGA. This CDR3 region has 13 residues. The CDR3 coding sequence is TGTGCCAGCAGCACAGGGAGCCAAGAGACCCAGTACTTC. Amino acid sequence: CASSTGSQETQYF.

CDR3 in amino acids: CASSLGDGGQNTEAFF. In DNA form, the CDR3 reads TGCGCCAGCAGCTTGGGGGACGGGGGGCAGAACACTGAAGCTTTCTTT. This sequence joins TRBV5-1 and TRBJ1-1; the D gene is possibly TRBD1 (6 bases). Trimming took off 0 bases at V and 1 base at J, with 13 bases between the two ends. The length of the CDR3 is 16 residues. The germline gives CDR1 SGHRS, CDR2 YFSETQ.

The rearrangement uses TRBV20-1 and TRBJ2-7; no definite D call. The CDR3 sequence is 11 residues long. V lost 4 bases to trimming and J lost 0 bases, with 4 bases between them. Germline CDR1 and CDR2: DFQATT and SNEGSKA (reference sequence). The DNA for the CDR3 is TGCAGTGCTAACCCCTCCTACGAGCAGTACTTC. Translating gives CSANPSYEQYF.

V gene TRBV7-3 combines with J gene TRBJ2-3; 10 bases align to TRBD2. J gave up 1 base and V 2 bases, and 0 bases lay outside the gene matches. The CDR3 runs 15 residues. Germline assignment: CDR1 SGHTA and CDR2 FQGTGA. The CDR3 bases are TGTGCCAGCAGCTTACTAGCGGGGGGCACAGATACGCAGTATTTT. Its translation: CASSLLAGGTDTQYF.

The chain links TRBV5-1 to TRBJ2-5; TRBD2 might be the D (5 bases). The CDR3 has 15 amino acids. V shed 3 bases and J shed 2 bases, with 14 bases lying between them. Germline lookup yields CDR1 SGHRS and CDR2 YFSETQ. The CDR3 sequence: CASSSPDGLQETQYF. In DNA, the CDR3 is TGCGCCAGCAGCTCCCCGGACGGACTTCAAGAGACCCAGTACTTC.

The chain recombines TRBV28 with TRBJ1-6, with D maybe TRBD1 (6 bases). The CDR3 sequence is 14 residues long. Per the germline V gene, CDR1 is MDHEN and CDR2 is SYDVKM. The V end lost 2 bases, the J end lost 7 bases, and 9 bases lay between the germline ends. The CDR3 protein is CASSLVRGNSPLHF. The CDR3 nucleotides read TGTGCCAGCAGTTTAGTGAGGGGGAATTCACCCCTCCACTTT.